This T cell receptor (beta chain) was retrieved from a study of T-cell reconstitution after alpha-beta-depleted transplantation in children. Broader study findings: Elevated TCRbeta diversity at day 60 was traced, in some patients, to surviving recipient T cells and thymic progenitors. Alpha-beta T cells about two months after transplant reportedly derived from several hundred expanded graft clones. When one year had passed after transplant, most T-cell counts and diversity came from newly produced T cells.

About this clonotype: The antigen remains undetermined.

The authors prepared the TCRbeta library with unique molecular identifiers. TCRdb used MiXCR to reprocess the PCR reads, holding one entry per CDR3 protein. The sample has over 200,000 distinct CDR3 sequences; roughly 15% are singletons. V was trimmed by 2 bases and J by 1 base, leaving 9 bases between them. This CDR3 comprises 14 residues. In germline, CDR1 is DFQATT, CDR2 SNEGSKA (reference sequence). This chain connects TRBV20-1 to TRBJ2-4; D is unclear. Material: PBMCs, mostly from graft donor cells, obtained 360 days after TCRalphabeta/CD19-depleted stem cell transplant. This sequence originates from a male patient between 2 and 10 years old who had a stem cell transplant for acute lymphoblastic leukemia, so the T cells may come from the graft donor. CDR3 coding DNA: TGCAGTGCTAGATTCTCACTTGCCAAAAACATTCAGTACTTC. It yields the protein CSARFSLAKNIQYF.